The 24 T cell receptor beta chains below were found in one sample sequenced in a study of T cells in Graves' hyperthyroidism and ophthalmopathy. The TCR beta CDR3 regions underwent amplification using RNA transcripts as the source. RT-PCR in the first round (using the HTBI primer set) targeted the TCR CDR3. TCRdb fed the multiplex PCR reads into MiXCR, producing one record per CDR3 protein. The data show hundreds of thousands of distinct CDR3 sequences, with about 14% seen just once and 10% to 13% held by the top ten. The specimen sequenced was blood. The receptors derive from a woman aged 18-29 years with Graves' hyperthyroidism.

There are a few counts of this clonotype. V gene TRBV28 combines with J gene TRBJ1-4, with D unresolved. Trimming shortened V by 4 bases and J by 5 bases, and 17 bases separated the two germline ends. From germline, CDR1 is MDHEN and CDR2 SYDVKM. This CDR3 region has 16 residues. The CDR3 loop is CASSYGPTSGNEKLFF. The CDR3 nucleotides read TGTGCCAGCAGTTACGGGCCGACAAGCGGGAATGAAAAACTGTTTTTT.

This clonotype was seen many times. CDR3 sequence reads: CASSPGRNTGELFF. The CDR3 DNA follows: TGTGCCAGCAGCCCCGGGAGGAACACCGGGGAGCTGTTTTTT. The V gene is TRBV18, the J gene TRBJ2-2; D perhaps matches TRBD2 (6 bases). This CDR3 comprises 14 residues. Trimming removed 8 bases from V and 1 base from J, with 11 bases in between. Per the germline V gene, CDR1 is KGHSH and CDR2 is LQKENI.

The rearrangement uses TRBV7-9 and TRBJ1-2; 7 bases are shared with TRBD1. Germline lookup yields CDR1 SEHNR and CDR2 FQNEAQ (reference sequence). The CDR3 sequence is 16 residues long. Germline trimming cut 5 bases from V and 3 bases from J; bases unmatched to any gene: 12. The CDR3 protein is CASSPGTAKIDYGYTF. Here the CDR3 DNA reads TGTGCCAGCAGCCCGGGGACAGCGAAAATTGACTATGGCTACACCTTC.

This clonotype was seen repeatedly, ten times or more. The chain uses TRBV10-3 and TRBJ2-7; 7 bases are a match to TRBD2. This CDR3 contains 14 residues. J gave up 5 bases and V 11 bases, and 15 bases lay outside the gene matches. From germline, CDR1 is ENHRY and CDR2 SYGVKD. The CDR3 sequence is CASNEREMVHEQYF. CDR3 sequence (DNA): TGTGCCTCGAATGAGCGGGAAATGGTCCACGAGCAGTACTTC.

In this sample, this clonotype turned up a few times. This chain uses TRBV7-9 with TRBJ2-1; 8 bases map to TRBD2. After removal of 0 bases from V and 3 bases from J, the junction contained 4 bases not matched to a gene. This CDR3 contains 16 residues. Germline V CDR1 and CDR2: SEHNR, FQNEAQ (reference sequence). The CDR3 spells CASSLAPGRGYNEQFF. The DNA for the CDR3 is TGTGCCAGCAGCTTAGCGCCCGGGAGGGGCTACAATGAGCAGTTCTTC. Combining the CDR3 with reference TRBV7-9 and TRBJ2-1 gives the whole variable domain DTGVSQNPRHKITKRGQNVTFRCDPISEHNRLYWYRQTLGQGPEFLTYFQNEAQLEKSRLLSDRFSAERPKGSFSTLEIQRTEQGDSAMYLCASSLAPGRGYNEQFFGPGTRLTVL.

This clonotype has just one count. The V gene is TRBV7-9, the J gene TRBJ2-3; 9 nucleotides match TRBD2. This CDR3 has 16 residues. Trimming cost V 5 bases and J 4 bases; bases outside gene matches: 10. Germline V CDR1 and CDR2: SEHNR, FQNEAQ (reference sequence). The DNA for the CDR3 is TGTGCCAGCAGCCCAGAGGGTAGCGGGAGAGCAGATACGCAGTATTTT. Translating gives CASSPEGSGRADTQYF. Together with reference TRBV7-9 and TRBJ2-3, the CDR3 gives the full variable domain: DTGVSQNPRHKITKRGQNVTFRCDPISEHNRLYWYRQTLGQGPEFLTYFQNEAQLEKSRLLSDRFSAERPKGSFSTLEIQRTEQGDSAMYLCASSPEGSGRADTQYFGPGTRLTVL.

This clonotype appeared many times. The chain recombines TRBV20-1 with TRBJ2-1, with TRBD2 as a possible D gene (6 bases). V lost 6 bases and J 9 bases, leaving 21 bases between the germline ends. Per germline, CDR1 DFQATT and CDR2 SNEGSKA (reference sequence). The CDR3 totals 14 residues. The CDR3 is CSAYNTLLATEQFF. The CDR3 coding sequence is TGCAGTGCCTATAATACCCTACTAGCTACTGAGCAGTTCTTC.

The table lists this clonotype with many counts. The rearrangement uses TRBV15 and TRBJ1-6, with no clear D. The germline V and J ends were trimmed by 0 bases and 5 bases, with 14 bases remaining between them. The CDR3 length is 17 residues. CDR1 and CDR2 (germline): LNHNV, YYDKDF (reference sequence). CDR3 sequence reads: CATSRDRFQSDNSPLHF. In DNA, the CDR3 is TGTGCCACCAGCAGAGATCGGTTTCAGTCTGATAATTCACCCCTCCACTTT. The whole variable domain, filled in from reference TRBV15 and TRBJ1-6, reads DAMVIQNPRYQVTQFGKPVTLSCSQTLNHNVMYWYQQKSSQAPKLLFHYYDKDFNNEADTPDNFQSRRPNTSFCFLDIRSPGLGDTAMYLCATSRDRFQSDNSPLHFGNGTRLTVT.

This clonotype has more than one count but fewer than ten. The chain uses TRBV7-9 and TRBJ2-1; D gene unclear. The germline V and J ends were trimmed by 1 base and 9 bases, with 16 bases remaining between them. Germline values: CDR1 SEHNR, CDR2 FQNEAQ (reference sequence). The CDR3 length is 15 residues. In nucleotides, the CDR3 is TGTGCCAGCAGCTTAGTTGTAGGTCTATTTGCTGAGCAGTTCTTC. This encodes CASSLVVGLFAEQFF.

This rearrangement joins TRBV6-1 to TRBJ1-6; D may be TRBD1 (5 bases). The CDR3 has 15 residues. Trimming removed 4 bases at V and 8 bases at J, with 15 bases between. Germline V CDR1 and CDR2: MNHNS, SASEGT. As DNA, the CDR3 is TGTGCCAGCAGTGGACGGGGCGCGGGGGATTCACCCCTCCACTTT. Residues: CASSGRGAGDSPLHF.

This clonotype has just a few counts. V is TRBV5-1 and J is TRBJ2-5; no firm D call. The CDR3 has 15 amino acids. V was pared by 1 base and J by 0 bases, with 10 bases between. Germline V gene lookup returns CDR1 SGHRS and CDR2 YFSETQ. The CDR3 region is CASSLIYEYQETQYF. The CDR3 DNA reads TGCGCCAGCAGCTTGATCTACGAGTACCAAGAGACCCAGTACTTC.

This clonotype was counted ten times or more. J is TRBJ2-7 and V is TRBV6-5, with 9 bases aligning to TRBD1. Germline V gene data show CDR1 as MNHEY and CDR2 as SVGAGI. V lost 0 bases to trimming and J lost 3 bases; unmatched junction nucleotides: 6. The CDR3 is 16 amino acids. The CDR3 DNA sequence: TGTGCCAGCAGTTACTCAGGGACAGGGAAGCGCTACGAGCAGTACTTC. Amino acids: CASSYSGTGKRYEQYF.

The V and J genes are TRBV4-2 and TRBJ2-3; 13 bases agree with TRBD2. CDR3 length: 16 amino acids. J lost 7 bases, V lost 4 bases, and 8 bases had no gene match. Germline-derived CDR1 and CDR2 are LGHNA and YNFKEQ. CDR3 residues: CASSPTGTSGNNTQYF. As DNA, the CDR3 is TGTGCCAGCAGCCCAACCGGGACTAGCGGGAATAATACGCAGTATTTT.

V usage is TRBV6-1 and J usage is TRBJ2-7, with a weak D call TRBD2 (6 bases). In germline, CDR1 is MNHNS, CDR2 SASEGT. This CDR3 comprises 10 residues. The V and J ends lost 6 bases and 6 bases respectively, with 6 bases between them. Here the CDR3 DNA reads TGTGCCAGCAGGGGGGGCGAGCAGTACTTC. Its translation is CASRGGEQYF.

This clonotype has just a few counts. The V gene is TRBV27, the J gene TRBJ1-6, with D unresolved. Germline V lookup: CDR1 MNHEY, CDR2 SMNVEV (reference sequence). V shed 2 bases and J shed 9 bases, with 11 bases lying between them. The CDR3 is made up of 14 amino acids. In DNA, the CDR3 is TGTGCCAGCAGTTTAGCCCCGGGAGGTTCACCCCTCCACTTT. It is translated as CASSLAPGGSPLHF.

This clonotype came up a few times. V usage is TRBV7-9 and J usage is TRBJ2-1; perhaps D is TRBD1 or TRBD2 (6 bases each). Germline V gene lookup returns CDR1 SEHNR and CDR2 FQNEAQ (reference sequence). The V gene lost 4 bases and the J gene lost 8 bases, with 18 bases spanning the gap. There are 15 residues in the CDR3. CDR3 region: CASSYLGGGVDEQFF. CDR3 in DNA: TGTGCCAGCAGCTACCTAGGGGGAGGAGTCGATGAGCAGTTCTTC.

The rearrangement uses TRBV6-2 or TRBV6-3 and TRBJ1-4; 9 bases align to TRBD1. The germline CDR1 and CDR2 sequences are MNHEY and SVGEGT. V shed 6 bases and J 6 bases; nucleotides not matched to a gene: 11. The CDR3 contains 16 residues. The CDR3 protein is CASRAHPGQGDEKLFF. The DNA of the CDR3 is TGTGCCAGCAGAGCCCACCCGGGACAGGGCGATGAAAAACTGTTTTTT.

This clonotype occurred many times. The chain joins TRBV7-9 to TRBJ2-3; D is perhaps TRBD2 (6 bases). The germline V gene has CDR1 SEHNR and CDR2 FQNEAQ (reference sequence). V lost 1 base, J lost 5 bases, and 10 bases lay in between. The CDR3 length is 14 residues. DNA of the CDR3: TGTGCCAGCAGCTTAGTCGGGAGTGGAGATACGCAGTATTTT. Protein: CASSLVGSGDTQYF.

This clonotype was counted a few times. CDR3: CASSLEGGGIQEAFF. As DNA, the CDR3 is TGTGCCAGCAGCTTAGAGGGTGGCGGGATTCAAGAAGCTTTCTTT. The chain links TRBV7-2 to TRBJ1-1; D is undetermined. The CDR3 consists of 15 residues. The germline V gene has CDR1 SGHTA and CDR2 FQGNSA. V dropped 1 base and J dropped 8 bases, with 17 bases sitting between them.

This clonotype has more than one count but fewer than ten. The chain has TRBV7-9 and TRBJ1-2; D gene ambiguous. The CDR3 contains 13 residues. The V and J ends lost 0 bases and 0 bases respectively, with 2 bases between them. CDR1 is SEHNR and CDR2 is FQNEAQ in the germline V gene (reference sequence). The CDR3 spells CASSLATNYGYTF. CDR3 sequence (DNA): TGTGCCAGCAGCTTAGCCACTAACTATGGCTACACCTTC.

This clonotype was detected only a few times. The chain employs TRBV27 and TRBJ2-5; D is unclear. Germline-derived CDR1 and CDR2 are MNHEY and SMNVEV (reference sequence). Between the trimmed V and J ends, which lost 5 bases and 5 bases, there was a span of 12 bases. This CDR3 is built from 13 residues. The CDR3 DNA sequence: TGTGCCAGCAGTCCCCGGGCATCCGAGACCCAGTACTTC. Protein sequence: CASSPRASETQYF.

The chain employs TRBV5-1 and TRBJ1-2, with 9 nucleotides matching TRBD1. Germline-derived CDR1 and CDR2 are SGHRS and YFSETQ. This CDR3 comprises 15 residues. The junction had 9 bases not matched to a gene; V was cut back by 4 bases and J by 5 bases. The CDR3 DNA reads as TGCGCCAGCAGCAGGGGACAGGGCTTCCCTTATGGCTACACCTTC. This codes for CASSRGQGFPYGYTF.

In this sample, this clonotype turned up many times. The V call is TRBV7-9, the J call TRBJ1-5, with TRBD1 identical over 9 bases. Germline loops: CDR1 SEHNR, CDR2 FQNEAQ (reference sequence). Trimming removed 1 base from V and 6 bases from J; junction bases left unmatched: 4. The CDR3 extends over 15 amino acids. Here the CDR3 reads CASSLDGQGSQPQHF. The DNA of the CDR3 is TGTGCCAGCAGCTTAGATGGACAGGGGAGTCAGCCCCAGCATTTT.

This clonotype was counted at least ten times. This sequence joins TRBV18 and TRBJ1-1, with D possibly matching TRBD1 (6 bases). V was pared by 3 bases and J by 1 base, with 15 bases between. CDR3 length equals 16 residues. CDR1 and CDR2 (germline): KGHSH, LQKENI. The CDR3 reads CASSPLEGGRNTEAFF. The DNA of the CDR3 is TGTGCCAGCTCACCCCTTGAGGGGGGCAGGAACACTGAAGCTTTCTTT.